This TCR beta chain came from a study of blood T cell repertoires in COVID-19. Turning to the study itself: Sites in the United States, Italy and Spain provided acute and convalescent COVID-19 samples. PBMCs, B-cell-depleted T cells, or T cells provided the cDNA or gDNA that made up the material.

This clone occurred a few times. Original methodology: Scientists estimated how many nucleated cells there were by amplifying reference gene primers. Data came from immunoSEQ multiplex PCR; TCRdb stores just in-frame clones and leaves some out. The V and J calls and clone size are taken from that table; D and trimming were inferred from the DNA. The sample carries tens of thousands of clones, about 85% recorded once. The CDR3 has 15 residues. The germline V gene has CDR1 SGHRS and CDR2 YFSETQ. Trimming took 4 bases from V and 0 from J; bases not matched to a gene: 4. The sequenced material came from peripheral blood. This clonotype was sampled from a man aged 45-65 years with acute or convalescent COVID-19. This rearrangement joins TRBV5-1 to TRBJ2-7; 10 bases line up with TRBD2. CDR3 in amino acids: CASSPLAGVSYEQYF. In nucleotides, the CDR3 is TGCGCCAGCAGCCCCCTAGCGGGAGTCTCCTACGAGCAGTACTTC.